In this sample, the clone carrying this TCR beta chain turned up once. This entry comes from a study of blood T cell repertoires in COVID-19. Across the study: Spain, Italy and the United States supplied samples that represented acute and convalescent COVID-19. PBMCs, B-cell-depleted T cells, or T cells provided the cDNA or gDNA that made up the material.

Source study methods: Using reference gene primer amplification, nucleated cell counts were estimated. Sequencing was performed with immunoSEQ multiplex PCR; in TCRdb, only in-frame clones are kept and a portion is missing. V and J calls plus clone size are reproduced from that table; the DNA served to infer D and trimming. The data hold 140,000 to 150,000 clones, with around 78% observed a single time. This CDR3 spans 13 amino acids. With 8 bases clipped from V and 4 bases from J, the junction kept 4 bases outside the gene matches. Germline lookup yields CDR1 SNHLY and CDR2 FYNNEI. Specimen: peripheral blood. This receptor was taken from a woman aged 55 to 70 with acute or convalescent COVID-19. The chain has TRBV2 and TRBJ1-5; 8 bases are a match to TRBD1. In nucleotides, the CDR3 is TGTGCCAGCCGGGACAGGTTTAATCAGCCCCAGCATTTT. Translation: CASRDRFNQPQHF.